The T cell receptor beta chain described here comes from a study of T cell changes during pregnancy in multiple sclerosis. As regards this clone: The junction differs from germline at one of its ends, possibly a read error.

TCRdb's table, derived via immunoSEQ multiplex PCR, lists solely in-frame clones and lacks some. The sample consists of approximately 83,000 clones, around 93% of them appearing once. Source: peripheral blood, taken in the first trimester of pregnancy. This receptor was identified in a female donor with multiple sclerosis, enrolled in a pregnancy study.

The CDR3 DNA is TGTGCTAGCAGCAAAGGCGGGACAGGCAGGTCCCAAGAGACCCAGTACTTC. Its translation: CASSKGGTGRSQETQYF. The chain employs TRBV7-7 and TRBJ2-5, with 8 nucleotides matching TRBD1. The CDR3 is 17 amino acids. The germline gives CDR1 SSHAT, CDR2 FNYEAQ (reference sequence).